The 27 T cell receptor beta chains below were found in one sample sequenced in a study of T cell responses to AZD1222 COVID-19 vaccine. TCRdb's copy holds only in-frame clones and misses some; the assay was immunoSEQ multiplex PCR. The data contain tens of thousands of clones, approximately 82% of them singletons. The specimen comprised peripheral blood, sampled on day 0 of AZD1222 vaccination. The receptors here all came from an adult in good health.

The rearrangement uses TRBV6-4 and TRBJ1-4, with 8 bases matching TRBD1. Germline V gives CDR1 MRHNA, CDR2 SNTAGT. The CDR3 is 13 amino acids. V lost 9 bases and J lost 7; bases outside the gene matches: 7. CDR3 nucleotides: TGTGCCAGGGGGACAGGTACATTTGAAAAACTGTTTTTT. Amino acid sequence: CARGTGTFEKLFF.

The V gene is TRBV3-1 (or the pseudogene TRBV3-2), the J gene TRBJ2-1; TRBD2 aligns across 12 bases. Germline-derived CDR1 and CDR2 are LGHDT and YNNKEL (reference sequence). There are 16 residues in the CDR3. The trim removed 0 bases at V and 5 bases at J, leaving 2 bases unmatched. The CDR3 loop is CASSQDRLAGDNEQFF. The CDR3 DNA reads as TGTGCCAGCAGCCAAGATCGACTAGCGGGAGACAATGAGCAGTTCTTC.

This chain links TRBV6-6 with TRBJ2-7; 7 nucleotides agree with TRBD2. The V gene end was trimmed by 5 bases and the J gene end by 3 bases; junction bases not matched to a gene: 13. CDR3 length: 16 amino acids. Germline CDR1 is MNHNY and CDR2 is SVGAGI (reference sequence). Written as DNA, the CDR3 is TGTGCCAGCAGTCCCAGCCGAGGGGAGGGGAACTACGAGCAGTACTTC. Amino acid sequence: CASSPSRGEGNYEQYF.

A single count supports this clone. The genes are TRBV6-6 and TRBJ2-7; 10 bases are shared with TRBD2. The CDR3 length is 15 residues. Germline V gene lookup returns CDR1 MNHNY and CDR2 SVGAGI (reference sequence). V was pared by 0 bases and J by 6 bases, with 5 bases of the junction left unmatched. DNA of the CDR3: TGTGCCAGCAGTTACTCTACTAGCGGGACGGTCGAGCAGTACTTC. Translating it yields CASSYSTSGTVEQYF.

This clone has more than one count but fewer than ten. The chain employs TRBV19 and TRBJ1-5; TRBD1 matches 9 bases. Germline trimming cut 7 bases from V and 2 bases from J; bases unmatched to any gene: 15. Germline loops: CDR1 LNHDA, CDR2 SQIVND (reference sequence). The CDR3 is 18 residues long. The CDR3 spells CASMLWTGDRGGNQPQHF. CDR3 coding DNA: TGTGCCAGTATGCTCTGGACAGGGGACCGAGGGGGCAATCAGCCCCAGCATTTT.

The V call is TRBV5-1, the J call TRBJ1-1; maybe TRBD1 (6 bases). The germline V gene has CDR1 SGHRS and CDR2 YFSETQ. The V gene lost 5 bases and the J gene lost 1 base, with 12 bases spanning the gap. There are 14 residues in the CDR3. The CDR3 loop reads CASRPLGQNTEAFF. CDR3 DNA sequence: TGCGCCAGCAGACCCCTGGGACAGAACACTGAAGCTTTCTTT. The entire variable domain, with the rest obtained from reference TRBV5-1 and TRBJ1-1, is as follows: KAGVTQTPRYLIKTRGQQVTLSCSPISGHRSVSWYQQTPGQGLQFLFEYFSETQRNKGNFPGRFSGRQFSNSRSEMNVSTLELGDSALYLCASRPLGQNTEAFFGQGTRLTVV.

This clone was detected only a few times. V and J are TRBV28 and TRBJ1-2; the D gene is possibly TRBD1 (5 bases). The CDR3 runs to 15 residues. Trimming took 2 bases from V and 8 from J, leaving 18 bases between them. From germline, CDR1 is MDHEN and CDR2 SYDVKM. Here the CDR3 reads CASSLLGERFWGYTF. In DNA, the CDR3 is TGTGCCAGCAGTTTACTAGGGGAGCGGTTTTGGGGCTACACCTTC.

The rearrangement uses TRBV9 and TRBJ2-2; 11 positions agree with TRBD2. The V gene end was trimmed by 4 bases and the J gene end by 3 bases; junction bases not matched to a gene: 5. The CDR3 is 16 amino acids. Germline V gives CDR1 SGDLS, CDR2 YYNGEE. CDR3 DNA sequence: TGTGCCAGCAGCCCCGGGACTAGCGGTTACACCGGGGAGCTGTTTTTT. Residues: CASSPGTSGYTGELFF. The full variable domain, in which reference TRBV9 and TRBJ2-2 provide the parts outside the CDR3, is DSGVTQTPKHLITATGQRVTLRCSPRSGDLSVYWYQQSLDQGLQFLIQYYNGEERAKGNILERFSAQQFPDLHSELNLSSLELGDSALYFCASSPGTSGYTGELFFGEGSRLTVL.

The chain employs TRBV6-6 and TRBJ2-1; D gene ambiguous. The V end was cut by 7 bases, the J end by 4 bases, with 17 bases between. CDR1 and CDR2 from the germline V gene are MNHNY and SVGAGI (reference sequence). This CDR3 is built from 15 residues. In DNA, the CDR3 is TGTGCCAGCAACCTTGGGCAAAGCACGTACAATGAGCAGTTCTTC. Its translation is CASNLGQSTYNEQFF.

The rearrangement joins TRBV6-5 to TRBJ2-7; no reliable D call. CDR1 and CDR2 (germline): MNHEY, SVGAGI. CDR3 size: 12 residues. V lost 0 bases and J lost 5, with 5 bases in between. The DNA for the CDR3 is TGTGCCAGCAGTTACTCAGGTCACGAGCAGTACTTC. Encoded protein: CASSYSGHEQYF.

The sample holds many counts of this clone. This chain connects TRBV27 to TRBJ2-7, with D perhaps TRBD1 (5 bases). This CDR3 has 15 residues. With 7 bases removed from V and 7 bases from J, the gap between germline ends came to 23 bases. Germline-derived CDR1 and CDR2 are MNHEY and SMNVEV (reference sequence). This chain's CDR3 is CASTPRADGAGEQYF. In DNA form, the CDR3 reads TGTGCCAGCACCCCCCGGGCAGACGGCGCAGGGGAGCAGTACTTC.

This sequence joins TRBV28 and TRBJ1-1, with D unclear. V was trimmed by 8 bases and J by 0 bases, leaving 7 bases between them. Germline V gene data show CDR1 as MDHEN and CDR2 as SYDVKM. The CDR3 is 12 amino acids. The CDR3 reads CASVQMNTEAFF. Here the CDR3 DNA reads TGTGCCAGCGTCCAGATGAACACTGAAGCTTTCTTT.

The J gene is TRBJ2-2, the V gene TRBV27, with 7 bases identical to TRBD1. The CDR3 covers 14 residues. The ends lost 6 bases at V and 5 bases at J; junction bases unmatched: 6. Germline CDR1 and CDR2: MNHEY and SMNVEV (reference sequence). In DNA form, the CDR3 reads TGTGCCAGCAGCCCGACAGGGTTTACCGGGGAGCTGTTTTTT. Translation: CASSPTGFTGELFF.

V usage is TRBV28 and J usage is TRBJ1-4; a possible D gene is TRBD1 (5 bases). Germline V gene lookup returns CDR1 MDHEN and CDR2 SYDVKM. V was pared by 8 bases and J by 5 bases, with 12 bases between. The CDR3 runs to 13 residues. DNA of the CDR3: TGTGCCAGCTTCGGGACCGAAAATGAAAAACTGTTTTTT. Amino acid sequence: CASFGTENEKLFF.

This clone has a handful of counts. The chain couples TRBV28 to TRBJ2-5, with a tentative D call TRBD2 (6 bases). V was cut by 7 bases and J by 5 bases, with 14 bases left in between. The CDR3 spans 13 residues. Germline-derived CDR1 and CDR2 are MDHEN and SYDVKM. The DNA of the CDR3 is TGTGCCAGCACCAGGTGGGCGGGGGAGACCCAGTACTTC. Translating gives CASTRWAGETQYF.

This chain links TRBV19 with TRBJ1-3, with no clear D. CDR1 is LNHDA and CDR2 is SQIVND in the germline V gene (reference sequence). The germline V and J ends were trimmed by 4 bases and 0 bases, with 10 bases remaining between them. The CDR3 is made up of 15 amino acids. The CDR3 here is CASSTRRDSGNTIYF. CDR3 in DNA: TGTGCCAGTAGTACTCGGAGGGACTCTGGAAACACCATATATTTT.

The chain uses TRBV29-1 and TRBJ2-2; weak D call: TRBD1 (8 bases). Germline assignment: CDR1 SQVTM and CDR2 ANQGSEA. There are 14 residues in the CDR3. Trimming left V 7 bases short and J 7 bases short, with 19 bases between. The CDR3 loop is CSGRLQGEGGELFF. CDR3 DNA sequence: TGCAGCGGTCGCTTACAGGGGGAGGGCGGGGAGCTGTTTTTT.

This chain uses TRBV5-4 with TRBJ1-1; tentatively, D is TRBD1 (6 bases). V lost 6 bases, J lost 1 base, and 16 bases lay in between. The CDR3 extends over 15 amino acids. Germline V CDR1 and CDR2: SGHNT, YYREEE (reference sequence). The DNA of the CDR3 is TGTGCCAGCACCCTACCGGGGGGCGAGAACACTGAAGCTTTCTTT. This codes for CASTLPGGENTEAFF.

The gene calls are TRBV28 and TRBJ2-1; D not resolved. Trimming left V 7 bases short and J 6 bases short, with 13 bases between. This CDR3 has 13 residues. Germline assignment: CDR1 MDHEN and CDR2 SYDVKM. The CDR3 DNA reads TGTGCCAGCATTGGGTGGCGGCTCAATGAGCAGTTCTTC. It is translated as CASIGWRLNEQFF.

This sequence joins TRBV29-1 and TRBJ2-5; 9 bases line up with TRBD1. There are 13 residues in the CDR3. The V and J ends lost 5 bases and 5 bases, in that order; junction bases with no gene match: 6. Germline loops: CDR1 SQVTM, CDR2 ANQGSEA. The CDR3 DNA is TGCAGCGTTCGAACAGGGGGCAAGGAGACCCAGTACTTC. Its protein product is CSVRTGGKETQYF.

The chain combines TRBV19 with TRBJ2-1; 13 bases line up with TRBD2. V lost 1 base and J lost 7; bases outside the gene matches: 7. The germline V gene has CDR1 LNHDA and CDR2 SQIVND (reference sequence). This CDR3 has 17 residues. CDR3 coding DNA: TGTGCCAGTAGTATAGCACTAGCGGGAGGGCCTCGGAATGAGCAGTTCTTC. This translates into CASSIALAGGPRNEQFF.

The CDR3 protein is CAWTSGTTDTQYF. The DNA for the CDR3 is TGTGCCTGGACTAGCGGGACTACAGATACGCAGTATTTT. The chain links TRBV30 to TRBJ2-3; TRBD2 matches 9 bases. CDR3 size: 13 residues. CDR1 is GTSNPN and CDR2 is SVGIG in the germline V gene (reference sequence). With 4 bases clipped from V and 3 bases from J, the junction kept 2 bases outside the gene matches.

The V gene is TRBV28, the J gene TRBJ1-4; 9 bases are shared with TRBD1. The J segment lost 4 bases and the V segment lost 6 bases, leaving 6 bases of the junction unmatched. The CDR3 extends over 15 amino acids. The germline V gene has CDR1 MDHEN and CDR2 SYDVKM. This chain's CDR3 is CASSLQGAGNEKLFF. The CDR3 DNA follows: TGTGCCAGCAGCTTACAGGGGGCTGGTAATGAAAAACTGTTTTTT.

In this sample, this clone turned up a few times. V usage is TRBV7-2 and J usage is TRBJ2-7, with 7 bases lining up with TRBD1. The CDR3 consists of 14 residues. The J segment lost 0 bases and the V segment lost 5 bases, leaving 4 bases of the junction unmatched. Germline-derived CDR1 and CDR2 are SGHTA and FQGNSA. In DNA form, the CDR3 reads TGTGCCAGCAGCCCACAGGGGCTCTCCTACGAGCAGTACTTC. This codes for CASSPQGLSYEQYF. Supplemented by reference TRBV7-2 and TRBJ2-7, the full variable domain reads GAGVSQSPSNKVTEKGKDVELRCDPISGHTALYWYRQSLGQGLEFLIYFQGNSAPDKSGLPSDRFSAERTGGSVSTLTIQRTQQEDSAVYLCASSPQGLSYEQYFGPGTRLTVT.

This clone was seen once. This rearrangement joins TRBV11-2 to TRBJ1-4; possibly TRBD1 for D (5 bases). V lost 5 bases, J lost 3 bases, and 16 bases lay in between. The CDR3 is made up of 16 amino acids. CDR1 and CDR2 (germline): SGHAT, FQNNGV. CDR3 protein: CASSQGRSESNEKLFF. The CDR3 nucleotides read TGTGCCAGCAGCCAGGGACGGTCTGAGTCTAATGAAAAACTGTTTTTT.

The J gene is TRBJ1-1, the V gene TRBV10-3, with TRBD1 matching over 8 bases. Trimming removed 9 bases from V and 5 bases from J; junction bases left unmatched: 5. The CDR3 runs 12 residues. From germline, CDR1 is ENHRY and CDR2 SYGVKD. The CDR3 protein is CAMQGAGTEAFF. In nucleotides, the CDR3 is TGTGCCATGCAGGGGGCTGGGACTGAAGCTTTCTTT.

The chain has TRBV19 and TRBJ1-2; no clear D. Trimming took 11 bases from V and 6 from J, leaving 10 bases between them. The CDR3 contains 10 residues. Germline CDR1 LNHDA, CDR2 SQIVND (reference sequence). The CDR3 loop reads CASRGNGYTF. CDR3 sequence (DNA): TGTGCCTCCCGGGGTAATGGCTACACCTTC.